This T cell receptor (beta chain) was obtained from a study of blood T cell repertoires in COVID-19. Looking at the study overall: Samples of COVID-19 (acute and convalescent) were obtained from the United States, Italy and Spain. Sources were T cells, B-cell-depleted T cells, or PBMCs; the material itself was cDNA or gDNA.

Trimming cost V 5 bases and J 5 bases; bases outside gene matches: 1. The CDR3 spans 14 residues. CDR1 MNHNY and CDR2 SVGAGI come from the germline V gene (reference sequence). In the original workflow: Quantification of nucleated cells was approximated via reference gene primer amplification. Using immunoSEQ multiplex PCR, the repertoire was profiled, and TCRdb retains in-frame clones only, with some absent. D and trimming come from the DNA, and the V and J calls and clone size come from that table. The table has under 200,000 clones, 86% seen once. The genes are TRBV6-6 and TRBJ2-5; TRBD2 matches at 14 bases. The sequence was obtained from a man aged 18 to 30 with acute or convalescent COVID-19. The sample was peripheral blood. CDR3 residues: CASSGLAGGETQYF. In nucleotides, the CDR3 is TGTGCCAGCAGTGGACTAGCGGGGGGCGAGACCCAGTACTTC.